The 10 T cell receptor beta chains below come from one sample, sequenced in a study of blood T cell repertoires in COVID-19. Here immunoSEQ multiplex PCR was the method, and the copy in TCRdb shows in-frame clones only, minus some. The repertoire holds around 190,000 clones, with 84% as singletons. Specimen: peripheral blood. The origin of the receptors is a human donor in a cohort sampled during active COVID-19.

The table lists this clone with a few counts. The chain uses TRBV2 and TRBJ1-3, with a tentative D call TRBD1 (6 bases). V lost 7 bases, J lost 4 bases, and 14 bases lay in between. The length of the CDR3 is 14 residues. In germline, CDR1 is SNHLY, CDR2 FYNNEI. The CDR3 DNA follows: TGTGCCAGCACCGAGGACAGCTTGGGAAACACCATATATTTT. Encoded protein: CASTEDSLGNTIYF.

The chain employs TRBV4-1 and TRBJ1-5; possible D gene TRBD1, 5 bases. Germline V gene sequence: CDR1 MGHRA, CDR2 YSYEKL. V lost 1 base, J lost 0 bases, and 16 bases lay in between. The CDR3 contains 18 residues. The CDR3 protein is CASSQGGLGEYSNQPQHF. The CDR3 nucleotides are TGCGCCAGCAGCCAAGGGGGCCTTGGGGAATATAGCAATCAGCCCCAGCATTTT.

This chain connects TRBV9 to TRBJ2-2; possibly TRBD1 for D (5 bases). The germline V gene encodes CDR1 SGDLS and CDR2 YYNGEE. V was trimmed by 0 bases and J by 2 bases, leaving 8 bases between them. This CDR3 comprises 15 residues. The CDR3 sequence is CASSVGRGNTGELFF. As DNA, the CDR3 is TGTGCCAGCAGCGTAGGTAGGGGAAACACCGGGGAGCTGTTTTTT.

The chain recombines TRBV19 with TRBJ2-7, with 7 bases that match TRBD1. V lost 5 bases, J lost 0 bases, and 4 bases stayed unmatched. Germline CDR1 and CDR2: LNHDA and SQIVND (reference sequence). This CDR3 is 14 amino acids long. The CDR3 coding sequence is TGTGCCAGTAGTGAACAGGGGCTCTCCTACGAGCAGTACTTC. The encoded protein is CASSEQGLSYEQYF.

The genes are TRBV6-1 and TRBJ2-3, with TRBD2 matching 15 bases. The CDR3 sequence is 18 residues long. Germline V lookup: CDR1 MNHNS, CDR2 SASEGT. Unmatched junction bases numbered 9, after V lost 4 bases and J lost 4 bases. The CDR3 sequence: CASSAGTSGGIRSDTQYF. The DNA for the CDR3 is TGTGCCAGCAGTGCCGGGACTAGCGGGGGGATCAGATCAGATACGCAGTATTTT.

This sequence joins TRBV9 and TRBJ2-3; 7 positions match TRBD2. The CDR3 length is 15 residues. The germline V gene has CDR1 SGDLS and CDR2 YYNGEE. The trim removed 4 bases at V and 4 bases at J, leaving 9 bases unmatched. DNA of the CDR3: TGTGCCAGCAGCTGGGAGGGCAGAACCTCAGATACGCAGTATTTT. Encoded protein: CASSWEGRTSDTQYF.

V gene TRBV5-1 combines with J gene TRBJ1-1, with 9 bases aligning to TRBD1. Trimming took 0 bases from V and 0 from J; bases not matched to a gene: 9. The CDR3 sequence is 18 residues long. The germline gives CDR1 SGHRS, CDR2 YFSETQ. Written as DNA, the CDR3 is TGCGCCAGCAGCTTGGATATGGGACAGGGCGGCATGAACACTGAAGCTTTCTTT. It codes for CASSLDMGQGGMNTEAFF.

This clone was seen only once. The gene calls are TRBV5-4 and TRBJ1-1; D perhaps matches TRBD1 (5 bases). CDR1 and CDR2 (germline): SGHNT, YYREEE (reference sequence). The CDR3 loop spans 14 amino acids. Trimming left V 7 bases short and J 1 base short, with 14 bases between. The CDR3 region is CASHGGAANTEAFF. The CDR3 DNA sequence: TGTGCCAGCCACGGGGGAGCTGCGAACACTGAAGCTTTCTTT.

J is TRBJ2-7 and V is TRBV5-1; 8 bases map to TRBD1. The V gene end was trimmed by 4 bases and the J gene end by 5 bases; junction bases not matched to a gene: 11. The CDR3 spans 15 residues. The germline CDR1 and CDR2 sequences are SGHRS and YFSETQ. The CDR3 loop reads CASSPYPGQDNEQYF. The CDR3, as DNA: TGCGCCAGCAGCCCCTATCCGGGACAGGATAACGAGCAGTACTTC.

The chain carries TRBV6-5 and TRBJ2-5; D perhaps matches TRBD1 (5 bases). Trimming cost V 2 bases and J 0 bases, with 13 bases left between them. This CDR3 is 16 amino acids long. The germline CDR1 and CDR2 sequences are MNHEY and SVGAGI. Here the CDR3 DNA reads TGTGCCAGCAGTTACAGGGTAGGGGTAAACCAAGAGACCCAGTACTTC. Residues: CASSYRVGVNQETQYF.